The T cell receptor beta chain under discussion was sequenced for a study of OX40 agonist ivuxolimab in advanced cancers. The CDR3 contains 11 residues. Trimming cost V 6 bases and J 0 bases, with 2 bases left between them. CDR1 is MNHNS and CDR2 is SASEGT in the germline V gene. Concerning this clone itself: Its cognate antigen is unknown.

General study findings and limits: The expanded peripheral T cells' antigen specificity was not determined.

Sequenced by immunoSEQ multiplex PCR; TCRdb stores in-frame clones only, minus some. The sample carries some 15,000 clones, roughly 90% recorded once. This TCR came from an adult with an advanced solid tumor such as melanoma, head and neck, liver or kidney cancer. This specimen was CD4+ or CD8+ T cells sorted from blood, taken in a trial of the OX40 agonist ivuxolimab. The chain joins TRBV6-1 to TRBJ1-1, with unresolved D. CDR3 sequence: CASRLNTEAFF. CDR3 bases: TGTGCCAGCAGGTTGAACACTGAAGCTTTCTTT.